This T cell receptor (beta chain) stems from a study of blood T cell repertoires in COVID-19. Germline CDR1 and CDR2: WNHNN and SYGVQD (reference sequence). This CDR3 is built from 12 residues. V lost 2 bases and J lost 5, with 7 bases in between. TCRdb keeps only in-frame clones here, not all; method: immunoSEQ multiplex PCR. The table records approximately 200,000 clones, around four fifths of them present only once. Sequenced input: peripheral blood. The V gene is TRBV10-1, the J gene TRBJ2-7; tentative D call: TRBD1 (6 bases). The origin of this receptor is a woman in her twenties or thirties with acute or convalescent COVID-19. CDR3 protein: CASSEQGNEQYF. CDR3 DNA sequence: TGCGCCAGCAGTGAGCAGGGGAACGAGCAGTACTTC.